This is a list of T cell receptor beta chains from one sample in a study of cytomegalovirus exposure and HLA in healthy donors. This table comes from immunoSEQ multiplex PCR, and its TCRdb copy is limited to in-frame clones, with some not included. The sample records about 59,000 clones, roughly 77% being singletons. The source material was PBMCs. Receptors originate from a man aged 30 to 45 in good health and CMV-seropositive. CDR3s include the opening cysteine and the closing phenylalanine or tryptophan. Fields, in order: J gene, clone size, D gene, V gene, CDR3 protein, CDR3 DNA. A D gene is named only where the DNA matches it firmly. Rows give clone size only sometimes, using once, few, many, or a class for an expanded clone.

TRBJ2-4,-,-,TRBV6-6,CASSKEGGRPKNIQYF,TGTGCCAGCAGTAAAGAAGGGGGTCGACCCAAAAACATTCAGTACTTC
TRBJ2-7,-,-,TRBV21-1,CASSKGSDNGPGKQYF,TGTGCCAGCAGCAAAGGGAGCGACAACGGCCCGGGGAAGCAGTACTTC
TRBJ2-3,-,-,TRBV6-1,CASSVRLVTDTQYF,TGTGCCAGCAGTGTCCGACTGGTCACAGATACGCAGTATTTT
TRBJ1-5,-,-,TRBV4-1,CASSPSAGPGQPQHF,TGCGCCAGCAGCCCTTCGGCGGGGCCAGGTCAGCCCCAGCATTTT
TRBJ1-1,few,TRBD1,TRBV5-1,CASSLGDRDLPEAFF,TGCGCCAGCAGCTTGGGGGACAGGGACCTCCCCGAAGCTTTCTTT
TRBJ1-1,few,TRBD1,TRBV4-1,CASSQGLQGAGTEAFF,TGCGCCAGCAGCCAAGGTCTACAGGGGGCAGGGACTGAAGCTTTCTTT
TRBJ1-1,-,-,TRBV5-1,CASSLYGMGSANTEAFF,TGCGCCAGCAGCTTGTACGGGATGGGAAGCGCGAACACTGAAGCTTTCTTT
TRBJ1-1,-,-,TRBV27,CASSLMGGVNTEAFF,TGTGCCAGCAGCTTAATGGGGGGGGTTAACACTGAAGCTTTCTTT
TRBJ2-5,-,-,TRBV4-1,CASSRSLQETQYF,TGCGCCAGCAGCCGGAGTTTGCAAGAGACCCAGTACTTC
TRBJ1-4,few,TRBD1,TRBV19,CASSIMRDRENEKLFF,TGTGCCAGTAGTATAATGCGGGACAGGGAGAATGAAAAACTGTTTTTT
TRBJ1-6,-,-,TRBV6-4,CASIKGQATTPFSPLHF,TGTGCCAGCATCAAGGGGCAGGCAACCACCCCATTTTCACCCCTCCACTTT
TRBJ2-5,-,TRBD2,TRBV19,CASRPSGGETQYF,TGTGCCAGTCGCCCTAGCGGGGGAGAGACCCAGTACTTC
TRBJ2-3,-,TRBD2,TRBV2,CASRELAGTPDTQYF,TGTGCCAGCAGGGAACTAGCGGGGACCCCAGATACGCAGTATTTT
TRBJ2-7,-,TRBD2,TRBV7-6,CASSVAGTAYEQYF,TGTGCCAGCAGCGTAGCGGGGACTGCCTACGAGCAGTACTTC
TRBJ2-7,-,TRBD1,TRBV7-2,CASSEPGGGIYEQYF,TGTGCCAGCAGCGAACCAGGGGGCGGGATCTACGAGCAGTACTTC
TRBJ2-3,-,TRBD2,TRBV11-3,CASSRSGGQTDTQYF,TGTGCCAGCAGCCGTAGCGGGGGGCAGACAGATACGCAGTATTTT
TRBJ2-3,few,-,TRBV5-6,CASSLAPGGPTDTQYF,TGTGCCAGCAGCTTGGCCCCGGGCGGGCCCACAGATACGCAGTATTTT
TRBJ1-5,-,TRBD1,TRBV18,CASSPGQGRSNQPQHF,TGTGCCAGCTCACCAGGACAGGGGAGGAGCAATCAGCCCCAGCATTTT
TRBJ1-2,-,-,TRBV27,CASSPGGGNSNYGYTF,TGTGCCAGCAGCCCTGGGGGGGGGAACTCTAACTATGGCTACACCTTC
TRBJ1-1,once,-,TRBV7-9,CASSLAYRVENTEAFF,TGTGCCAGCAGCTTAGCGTACAGGGTGGAGAACACTGAAGCTTTCTTT
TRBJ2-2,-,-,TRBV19,CASRASTGELFF,TGTGCCAGTAGGGCTAGCACCGGGGAGCTGTTTTTT
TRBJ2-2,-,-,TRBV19,CASSIEGGPRTGELFF,TGTGCCAGTAGTATAGAGGGGGGGCCGAGGACCGGGGAGCTGTTTTTT
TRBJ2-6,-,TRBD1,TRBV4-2,CASSQGQGGSGANVLTF,TGTGCCAGCAGCCAGGGACAGGGAGGTTCTGGGGCCAACGTCCTGACTTTC
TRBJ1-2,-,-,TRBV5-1,CASSLVQGKMNGYTF,TGCGCCAGCAGCTTGGTACAGGGAAAGATGAATGGCTACACCTTC
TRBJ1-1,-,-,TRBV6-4,CARYREGSYEAFF,TGTGCCAGATACAGGGAAGGGAGCTATGAAGCTTTCTTT
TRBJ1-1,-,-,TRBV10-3,CAISRDRRTEAFF,TGTGCCATCAGTCGAGACAGGAGAACTGAAGCTTTCTTT
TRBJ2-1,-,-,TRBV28,CASSLLQAYNEQFF,TGTGCCAGCAGTTTACTGCAGGCCTACAATGAGCAGTTCTTC
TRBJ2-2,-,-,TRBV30,CAWTTVTAGELFF,TGTGCCTGGACGACAGTAACCGCCGGGGAGCTGTTTTTT
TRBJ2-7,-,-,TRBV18,CASSPAGWSLEQYF,TGTGCCAGCTCACCAGCGGGGTGGTCCCTGGAGCAGTACTTC
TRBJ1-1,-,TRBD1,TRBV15,CATSTTGRVMNTEAFF,TGTGCCACCAGCACGACAGGGAGAGTTATGAACACTGAAGCTTTCTTT
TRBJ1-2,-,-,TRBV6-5,CASSYGRPSSPGYTF,TGTGCCAGCAGTTACGGGAGACCCTCCTCACCGGGCTACACCTTC
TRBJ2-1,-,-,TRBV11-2,CASSLYGLNNEQFF,TGTGCCAGCAGCTTATATGGCTTAAACAATGAGCAGTTCTTC
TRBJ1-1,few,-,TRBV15,CATSGNRLFALGAFF,TGTGCCACCAGCGGCAACAGGTTATTCGCCCTCGGAGCTTTCTTT
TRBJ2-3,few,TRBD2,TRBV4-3,CASSQESSGVDTQYF,TGCGCCAGCAGCCAAGAGTCTAGCGGGGTGGATACGCAGTATTTT
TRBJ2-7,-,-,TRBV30,CAWSYSYEQYF,TGTGCCTGGAGCTATTCCTACGAGCAGTACTTC
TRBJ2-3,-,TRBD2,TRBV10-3,CAISDGGTDTQYF,TGTGCCATCAGTGACGGGGGGACAGATACGCAGTATTTT
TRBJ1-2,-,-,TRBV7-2,CASSFKPDTSGYTF,TGTGCCAGCAGCTTCAAACCCGACACAAGTGGCTACACCTTC
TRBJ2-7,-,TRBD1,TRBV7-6,CASSFRDSPYEQYF,TGTGCCAGCAGCTTCCGGGACAGTCCCTACGAGCAGTACTTC
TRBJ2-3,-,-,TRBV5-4,CASSDRPSSNQPQYF,TGTGCCAGCAGCGACAGGCCAAGTAGCAATCAGCCCCAGTATTTT
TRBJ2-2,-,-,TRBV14,CASSRTAGFTGELFF,TGTGCCAGCAGTCGGACAGCCGGTTTCACCGGGGAGCTGTTTTTT
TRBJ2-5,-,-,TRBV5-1,CASSSDKTQYF,TGCGCCAGCAGCTCGGACAAGACCCAGTACTTC
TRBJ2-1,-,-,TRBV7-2,CASSIMSEQFF,TGTGCCAGCAGCATCATGAGTGAGCAGTTCTTC
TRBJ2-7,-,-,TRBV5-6,CASSQTGSYEQYF,TGTGCCAGCAGCCAGACAGGTTCCTACGAGCAGTACTTC
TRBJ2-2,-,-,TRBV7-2,CASSLMGGLNTGELFF,TGTGCCAGCAGCCTTATGGGGGGGCTGAACACCGGGGAGCTGTTTTTT
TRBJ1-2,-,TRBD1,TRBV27,CASTRDPDRPPYGYTF,TGTGCCAGCACCCGAGATCCGGACAGGCCACCCTATGGCTACACCTTC